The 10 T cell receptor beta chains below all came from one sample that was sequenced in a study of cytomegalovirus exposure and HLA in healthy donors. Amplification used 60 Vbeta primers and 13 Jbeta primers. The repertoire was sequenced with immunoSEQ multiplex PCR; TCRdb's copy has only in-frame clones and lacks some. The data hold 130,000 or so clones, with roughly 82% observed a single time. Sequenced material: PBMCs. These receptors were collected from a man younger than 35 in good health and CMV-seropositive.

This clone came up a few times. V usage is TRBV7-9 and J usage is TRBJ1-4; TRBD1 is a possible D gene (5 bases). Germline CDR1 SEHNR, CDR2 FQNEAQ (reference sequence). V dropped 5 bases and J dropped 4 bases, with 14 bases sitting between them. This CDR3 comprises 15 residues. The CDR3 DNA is TGTGCCAGCAGCCAACAGGATGGTTATAATGAAAAACTGTTTTTT. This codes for CASSQQDGYNEKLFF.

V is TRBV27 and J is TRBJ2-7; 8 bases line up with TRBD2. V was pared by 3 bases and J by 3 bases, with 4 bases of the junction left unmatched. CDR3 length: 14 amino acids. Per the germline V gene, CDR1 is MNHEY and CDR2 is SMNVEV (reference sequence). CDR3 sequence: CASSFGGGNYEQYF. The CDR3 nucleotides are TGTGCCAGCAGTTTCGGGGGGGGGAACTACGAGCAGTACTTC.

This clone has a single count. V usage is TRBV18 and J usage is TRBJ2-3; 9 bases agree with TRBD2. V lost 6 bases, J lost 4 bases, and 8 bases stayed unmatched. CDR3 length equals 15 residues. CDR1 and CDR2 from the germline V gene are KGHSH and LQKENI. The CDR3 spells CASSYAGGPPDTQYF. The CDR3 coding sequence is TGTGCCAGCTCCTACGCGGGGGGGCCCCCAGATACGCAGTATTTT.

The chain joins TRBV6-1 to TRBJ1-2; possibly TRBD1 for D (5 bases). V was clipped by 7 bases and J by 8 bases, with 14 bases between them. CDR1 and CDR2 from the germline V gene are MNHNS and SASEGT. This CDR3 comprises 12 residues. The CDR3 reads CASTLGGEGYTF. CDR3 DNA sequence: TGTGCCAGCACCTTAGGAGGGGAAGGCTACACCTTC.

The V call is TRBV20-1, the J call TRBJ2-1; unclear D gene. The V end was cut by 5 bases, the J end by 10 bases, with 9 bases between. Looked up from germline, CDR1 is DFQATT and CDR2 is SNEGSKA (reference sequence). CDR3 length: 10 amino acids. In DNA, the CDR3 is TGCAGTGCTCCCGACATAGAGCAGTTCTTC. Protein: CSAPDIEQFF.

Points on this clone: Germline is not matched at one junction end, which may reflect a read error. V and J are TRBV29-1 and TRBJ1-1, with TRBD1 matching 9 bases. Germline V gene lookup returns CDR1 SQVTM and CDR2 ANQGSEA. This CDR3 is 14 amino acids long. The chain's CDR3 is CSVVDGQGNSEAFF. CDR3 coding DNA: TGCAGCGTTGTCGACGGACAGGGGAACTCTGAAGCTTTCTTT.

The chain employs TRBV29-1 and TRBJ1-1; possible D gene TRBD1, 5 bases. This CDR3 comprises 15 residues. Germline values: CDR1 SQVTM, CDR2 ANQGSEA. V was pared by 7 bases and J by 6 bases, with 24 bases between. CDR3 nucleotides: TGCAGCGCCAAACCGGATCTAGGGGCTGATCCTGAAGCTTTCTTT. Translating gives CSAKPDLGADPEAFF.

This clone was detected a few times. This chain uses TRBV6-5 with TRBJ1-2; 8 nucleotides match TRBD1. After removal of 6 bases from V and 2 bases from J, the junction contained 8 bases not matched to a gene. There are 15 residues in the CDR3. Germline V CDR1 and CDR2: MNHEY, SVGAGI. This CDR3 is CASRYSQGVNYGYTF. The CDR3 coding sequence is TGTGCCAGCAGATATTCACAGGGGGTAAACTATGGCTACACCTTC.

CDR3 bases: TGTGCCAGCAGCCTACTACAGGGGCAGTACTTC. This translates into CASSLLQGQYF. The chain recombines TRBV2 with TRBJ2-5; TRBD1 agrees at 7 bases. CDR3 size: 11 residues. V gave up 6 bases and J gave up 11 bases; unmatched junction bases: 6. Per germline, CDR1 SNHLY and CDR2 FYNNEI.

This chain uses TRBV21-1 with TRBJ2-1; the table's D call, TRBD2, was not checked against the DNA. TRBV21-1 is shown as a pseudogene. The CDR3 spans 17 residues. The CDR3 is CASKGTSGGGTYNEQFF. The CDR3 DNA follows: TGTGCCAGCAAAGGGACTAGCGGGGGGGGCACCTACAATGAGCAGTTCTTC.